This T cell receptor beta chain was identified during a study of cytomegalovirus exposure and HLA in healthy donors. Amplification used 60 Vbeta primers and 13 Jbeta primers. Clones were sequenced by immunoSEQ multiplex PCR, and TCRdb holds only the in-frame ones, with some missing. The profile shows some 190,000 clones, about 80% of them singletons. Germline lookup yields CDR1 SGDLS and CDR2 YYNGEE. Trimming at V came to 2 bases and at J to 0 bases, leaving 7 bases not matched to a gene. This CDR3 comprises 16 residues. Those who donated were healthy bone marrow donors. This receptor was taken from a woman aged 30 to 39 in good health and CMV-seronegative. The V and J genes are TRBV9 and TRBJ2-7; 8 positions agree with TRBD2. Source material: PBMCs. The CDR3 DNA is TGTGCCAGCAGCGTCAGAGGCGGGGGGTCCTCCTACGAGCAGTACTTC. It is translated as CASSVRGGGSSYEQYF.